This entry describes one TCR beta chain. This clone qualifies as medium-sized (0.01 to 0.1%). The antigen it binds to is not known. Base qualities were left out, and no much larger clone turns up one base away. V ends up 5 bases short and J 4 bases short, with an unmatched junction base count of 12. There are 16 amino acids in the CDR3, from cysteine to phenylalanine inclusive. The kept DNA is CDR3 alone, 48 bases in frame from the first base. Per the germline V gene (reference sequence), LGHDT is the CDR1 and YNNKEL is the CDR2. This sample is part of a study of blood T cell repertoires in COVID-19 (TCRdb year 2020). About the investigation overall: Collaborator samples came from the United States, Italy and Spain and covered acute and convalescent phases of COVID-19. The prospective study material was composed of cDNA or gDNA derived from T cells, B-cell-depleted T cells, or PBMCs. Deeply sampled blood TCRbeta repertoires from subjects exposed to, actively infected with, or recovered from COVID-19 were included in the dataset. A freely available public database, intended as a resource for researchers studying the immune response to SARS-CoV-2, is where the repertoires were released. The samples were drawn from two sources: the first 160 participants of the ongoing ImmuneRACE study, and some 1,300 subjects contributed by 6 global collaborators. The sample metadata nearly always contained a de-identified subject ID, COVID-19 status, age in years and sex. Where available, HLA class I and class II types were taken from metadata supplied by the sample provider and were not determined by assay-based typing. On the study overall, not on this receptor specifically: How much clinical and demographic metadata was included differed by source and by participant, and the metadata was provided uncurated.

Each collaborating institution followed its own protocols to collect whole blood in K2EDTA tubes. For TCRbeta analysis, collaborators shipped samples as frozen whole blood, isolated PBMCs, or DNA extracted from either of those sample types. TCRbeta CDR3 regions were amplified from genomic DNA using the immunoSEQ Assay, a bias-controlled multiplex PCR. From the authors' description of their analysis: The number of nucleated cells in each sample was estimated from the amplification of reference gene primers within the assay. To quantify the absolute abundance of each unique TCRbeta CDR3 rearrangement, sequence reads were collapsed and filtered. Productive Simpson clonality was computed per sample as the square root of Simpson's diversity index over productive rearrangements. In TCRdb, the immuneACCESS table is reduced to in-frame sequences with V and J assigned. These tables do not hold every clone; where another copy was compared, an unresolved V gene accounts for under half, and the others remain unexplained. V, J and clone size are taken as reported in that table, and D and trimming were inferred from the DNA itself. The sample contains 50,000 to 75,000 clones, roughly 91% of them found a single time. The ten largest clones take up approximately 8.1% of the sample.

The V gene is TRBV3-1 (or the pseudogene TRBV3-2) and the J gene is TRBJ1-1, and 8 junctional nucleotides match TRBD1. Sequencing was done on a sample of peripheral blood. The receptor was isolated from a human donor in a cohort sampled during active COVID-19. The nucleotide sequence reads TGTGCCAGCAGCAACCCCCTCGGACAGGGATCCACTGAAGCTTTCTTT. Its translation is CASSNPLGQGSTEAFF.